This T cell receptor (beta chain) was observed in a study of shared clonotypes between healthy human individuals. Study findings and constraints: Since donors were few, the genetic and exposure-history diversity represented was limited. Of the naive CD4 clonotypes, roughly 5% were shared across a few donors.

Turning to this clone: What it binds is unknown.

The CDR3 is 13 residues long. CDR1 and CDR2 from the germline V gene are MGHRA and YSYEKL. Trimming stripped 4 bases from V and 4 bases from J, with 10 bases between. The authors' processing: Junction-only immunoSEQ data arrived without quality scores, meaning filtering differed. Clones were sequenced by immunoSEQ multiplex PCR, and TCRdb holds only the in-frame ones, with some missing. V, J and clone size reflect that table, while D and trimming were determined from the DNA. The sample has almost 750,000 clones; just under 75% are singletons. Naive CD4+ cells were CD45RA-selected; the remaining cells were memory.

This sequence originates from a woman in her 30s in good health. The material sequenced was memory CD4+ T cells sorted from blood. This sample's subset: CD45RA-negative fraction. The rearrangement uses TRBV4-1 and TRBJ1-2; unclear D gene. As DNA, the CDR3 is TGCGCCAGCAGCCCCGGTCGGCTCTATGGCTACACCTTC. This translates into CASSPGRLYGYTF.